The 30 T cell receptor beta chains presented below share a single source sample, sequenced in a study of T cell responses to AZD1222 COVID-19 vaccine. The protocol was immunoSEQ multiplex PCR, while the TCRdb copy is restricted to in-frame clones and leaves out a portion. The sample has 100,000 or so clones, 70% to 90% seen once. The specimen was peripheral blood, collected on day 0 of AZD1222 vaccination. The origin of the receptors is an adult in good health.

The CDR3 is CATARAGARVGEAFF. The CDR3 DNA reads TGTGCCACCGCAAGGGCAGGGGCGCGAGTTGGTGAAGCTTTCTTT. The chain joins TRBV28 to TRBJ1-1; TRBD1 might be the D (6 bases). Trimming shortened V by 10 bases and J by 7 bases, and 25 bases separated the two germline ends. Germline V gene data show CDR1 as MDHEN and CDR2 as SYDVKM. There are 15 residues in the CDR3.

The chain carries TRBV6-5 and TRBJ1-1; 7 bases fit TRBD1. CDR1 and CDR2 from the germline V gene are MNHEY and SVGAGI. The J segment lost 5 bases and the V segment lost 0 bases, leaving 6 bases of the junction unmatched. This CDR3 contains 15 residues. CDR3 in DNA: TGTGCCAGCAGTTACTCACGACAGGGTCTGACTGAAGCTTTCTTT. Its translation is CASSYSRQGLTEAFF.

The chain employs TRBV5-5 and TRBJ2-7; perhaps TRBD1 as D (7 bases). Trimming pared 0 bases from V and 1 base from J, leaving 20 bases between. The CDR3 runs to 18 residues. Germline assignment: CDR1 SGHKS and CDR2 YYEKEE (reference sequence). For the CDR3, the DNA is TGTGCCAGCAGCTTGGTAGGTAGGGGGGACAGAAATTCCTACGAGCAGTACTTC. This codes for CASSLVGRGDRNSYEQYF. Using reference TRBV5-5 and TRBJ2-7 for the parts outside the CDR3, the full variable domain is DAGVTQSPTHLIKTRGQQVTLRCSPISGHKSVSWYQQVLGQGPQFIFQYYEKEERGRGNFPDRFSARQFPNYSSELNVNALLLGDSALYLCASSLVGRGDRNSYEQYFGPGTRLTVT.

The rearrangement links TRBV29-1 to TRBJ2-7; 9 bases are shared with TRBD1. The CDR3 is 13 residues long. J gave up 6 bases and V 0 bases, and 3 bases lay outside the gene matches. Germline V lookup: CDR1 SQVTM, CDR2 ANQGSEA. As DNA, the CDR3 is TGCAGCGTTGAAGAACAGGGGGCAGGCGAGCAGTACTTC. Encoded protein: CSVEEQGAGEQYF.

The V and J genes are TRBV6-6 and TRBJ1-1, with unresolved D. Trimming took off 0 bases at V and 5 bases at J, with 10 bases between the two ends. Germline CDR1 is MNHNY and CDR2 is SVGAGI (reference sequence). The CDR3 sequence is 14 residues long. CDR3 DNA sequence: TGTGCCAGCAGTTACTCGATAGTGGGAACTGAAGCTTTCTTT. Translation: CASSYSIVGTEAFF.

This chain links TRBV30 with TRBJ1-2; 9 nucleotides align to TRBD1. The germline CDR1 and CDR2 sequences are GTSNPN and SVGIG (reference sequence). The CDR3 covers 13 residues. V lost 7 bases, J lost 8 bases, and 11 bases stayed unmatched. The DNA of the CDR3 is TGTGCCTCCTCACAGGGGGCAAAGGGGGGCTACACCTTC. Encoded protein: CASSQGAKGGYTF.

CDR3 bases: TGTGCCAGCAGCCCTGAGACAGGGGCGAACACTGAAGCTTTCTTT. Translation: CASSPETGANTEAFF. V gene TRBV5-6 combines with J gene TRBJ1-1, with 8 bases identical to TRBD1. Germline assignment: CDR1 SGHDT and CDR2 YYEEEE. V was pared by 4 bases and J by 1 base, with 6 bases of the junction left unmatched. This CDR3 contains 15 residues.

The chain combines TRBV3-1 (or the pseudogene TRBV3-2) with TRBJ2-2; D uncertain. The CDR3 runs to 12 residues. The germline CDR1 and CDR2 sequences are LGHDT and YNNKEL (reference sequence). Between the trimmed V and J ends, which lost 3 bases and 5 bases, there was a span of 4 bases. CDR3 residues: CASSHLTGELFF. The CDR3 DNA reads as TGTGCCAGCAGCCATCTTACCGGGGAGCTGTTTTTT.

This clone showed up just once. J is TRBJ1-5 and V is TRBV7-3; D is uncertain. Germline values: CDR1 SGHTA, CDR2 FQGTGA. There are 16 residues in the CDR3. Trimming shortened V by 5 bases and J by 1 base, and 15 bases separated the two germline ends. CDR3 sequence: CASSPPKGGSNQPQHF. CDR3 DNA sequence: TGTGCCAGCAGCCCTCCTAAGGGTGGGAGCAATCAGCCCCAGCATTTT.

The chain carries TRBV5-1 and TRBJ2-3; a weak D match, TRBD1 (6 bases). The CDR3 is 18 residues long. The germline gives CDR1 SGHRS, CDR2 YFSETQ. V lost 0 bases and J lost 0, with 17 bases in between. CDR3 bases: TGCGCCAGCAGCTTGGGGCCGGGACAACAAAAGAGCACAGATACGCAGTATTTT. Its protein product is CASSLGPGQQKSTDTQYF.

The chain carries TRBV29-1 and TRBJ2-2; maybe TRBD2 (5 bases). CDR1 is SQVTM and CDR2 is ANQGSEA in the germline V gene. The CDR3 covers 13 residues. Trimming removed 7 bases from V and 0 bases from J, with 9 bases in between. The CDR3 loop reads CSAPLANTGELFF. The DNA for the CDR3 is TGCAGCGCCCCACTAGCGAACACCGGGGAGCTGTTTTTT.

The CDR3: CASSALGQDSGNTIYF. The CDR3 DNA reads TGTGCCAGCAGCGCCCTGGGACAAGACTCTGGAAACACCATATATTTT. This sequence joins TRBV9 and TRBJ1-3; D possibly corresponds to TRBD1 (6 bases). The CDR3 runs 16 residues. The V gene's germline CDR1 is SGDLS and CDR2 YYNGEE. V was clipped by 3 bases and J by 0 bases, with 13 bases between them.

This chain links TRBV3-1 (or the pseudogene TRBV3-2) with TRBJ1-4, with 8 bases fitting TRBD1. The ends lost 0 bases at V and 8 bases at J; junction bases unmatched: 11. This CDR3 has 17 amino acids. The germline V gene encodes CDR1 LGHDT and CDR2 YNNKEL (reference sequence). As DNA, the CDR3 is TGTGCCAGCAGCCAAGAGAAGGACAGGGTGGCAGGGGAAAAACTGTTTTTT. Its protein is CASSQEKDRVAGEKLFF.

The J gene is TRBJ1-3, the V gene TRBV7-2; D possibly corresponds to TRBD1 (6 bases). The ends were cut back, 1 base at V and 4 bases at J, with 11 bases in the middle. The CDR3 spans 15 residues. Germline CDR1 is SGHTA and CDR2 is FQGNSA. In DNA form, the CDR3 reads TGTGCCAGCAGCTTAGAGCAGGGGACAGGAAACACCATATATTTT. It specifies CASSLEQGTGNTIYF.

This clone came up once. The chain carries TRBV29-1 and TRBJ1-1; 7 nucleotides agree with TRBD1. Trimming cost V 5 bases and J 5 bases; bases outside gene matches: 8. CDR3 length: 13 residues. The V gene's germline CDR1 is SQVTM and CDR2 ANQGSEA. The CDR3 nucleotides read TGCAGCGTTCGAGAAAGGGGGCCGACTGAAGCTTTCTTT. Protein product: CSVRERGPTEAFF.

The chain recombines TRBV6-6 with TRBJ1-2; a possible D gene is TRBD1 (6 bases). Germline assignment: CDR1 MNHNY and CDR2 SVGAGI (reference sequence). CDR3 size: 15 residues. V gave up 2 bases and J gave up 4 bases, with 14 bases separating them. The CDR3 nucleotides are TGTGCCAGCAGTTACACCCCGGACAGCTCCTATGGCTACACCTTC. Translation: CASSYTPDSSYGYTF.

This chain links TRBV5-1 with TRBJ1-6; 7 bases align to TRBD1. Germline V gene lookup returns CDR1 SGHRS and CDR2 YFSETQ. The CDR3 covers 16 residues. Losses at the gene ends were 3 bases for V and 8 bases for J; bases not matched to a gene: 11. This chain's CDR3 is CASSSQPGQEHSPLHF. CDR3 sequence (DNA): TGCGCCAGCAGCTCTCAACCCGGACAGGAGCATTCACCCCTCCACTTT. Using reference TRBV5-1 and TRBJ1-6 for the parts outside the CDR3, the full variable domain is KAGVTQTPRYLIKTRGQQVTLSCSPISGHRSVSWYQQTPGQGLQFLFEYFSETQRNKGNFPGRFSGRQFSNSRSEMNVSTLELGDSALYLCASSSQPGQEHSPLHFGNGTRLTVT.

V usage is TRBV3-1 (or the pseudogene TRBV3-2) and J usage is TRBJ1-2, with TRBD1 identical over 7 bases. Germline V gene lookup returns CDR1 LGHDT and CDR2 YNNKEL (reference sequence). CDR3 size: 16 residues. V lost 3 bases to trimming and J lost 3 bases; unmatched junction nucleotides: 10. The CDR3 loop reads CASSHGTRQGYYGYTF. DNA for the CDR3: TGTGCCAGCAGCCATGGAACGCGACAGGGTTACTATGGCTACACCTTC.

This chain joins TRBV2 and TRBJ1-1; D gene unclear. The CDR3 covers 14 residues. Per the germline V gene, CDR1 is SNHLY and CDR2 is FYNNEI. Trimming shortened V by 7 bases and J by 4 bases, and 16 bases separated the two germline ends. CDR3 sequence reads: CASTMNLLGTEAFF. CDR3 nucleotide sequence: TGTGCCAGCACCATGAACCTGCTGGGCACTGAAGCTTTCTTT.

The chain employs TRBV7-2 and TRBJ2-7; 7 bases are shared with TRBD1. The germline gives CDR1 SGHTA, CDR2 FQGNSA. CDR3 length: 16 residues. Trimming at V came to 1 base and at J to 0 bases, leaving 6 bases not matched to a gene. The DNA of the CDR3 is TGTGCCAGCAGCTTAGGGCCTCGGGACAGCTCCTACGAGCAGTACTTC. Amino acid sequence: CASSLGPRDSSYEQYF.

This sequence joins TRBV30 and TRBJ1-3; no firm D call. Looked up from germline, CDR1 is GTSNPN and CDR2 is SVGIG (reference sequence). The V and J ends lost 0 bases and 4 bases respectively, with 13 bases between them. The CDR3 length is 15 residues. This chain's CDR3 is CAWSVPRIGGNTIYF. The CDR3 DNA reads as TGTGCCTGGAGTGTACCTCGTATTGGGGGAAACACCATATATTTT.

The table lists this clone with a few counts. The chain links TRBV6-5 to TRBJ1-2; TRBD1 matches at 7 bases. CDR1 and CDR2 (germline): MNHEY, SVGAGI. J lost 7 bases, V lost 6 bases, and 5 bases had no gene match. The CDR3 extends over 12 amino acids. DNA of the CDR3: TGTGCCAGCAGCCCGACAGGGTTTGGCTACACCTTC. Its protein is CASSPTGFGYTF.

The gene calls are TRBV18 and TRBJ2-2; perhaps D is TRBD1 or TRBD2 (5 bases each). The ends were cut back, 3 bases at V and 5 bases at J, with 10 bases in the middle. Germline CDR1 KGHSH, CDR2 LQKENI. The CDR3 spans 14 residues. The CDR3 loop is CASSPVGGTGELFF. CDR3 nucleotide sequence: TGTGCCAGCTCACCGGTTGGGGGAACCGGGGAGCTGTTTTTT.

This clone was seen once. This sequence joins TRBV5-8 and TRBJ2-5; possible D gene TRBD2, 5 bases. V shed 3 bases and J shed 0 bases, with 12 bases lying between them. CDR1 and CDR2 from the germline V gene are SGHTS and YDEGEE. The CDR3 sequence is 15 residues long. The DNA of the CDR3 is TGTGCCAGCAGCTCCAGGAGGACTTACCAAGAGACCCAGTACTTC. Translation gives CASSSRRTYQETQYF. Looking up the rest from reference TRBV5-8 and TRBJ2-5 gives the full variable domain: EAGVTQSPTHLIKTRGQQATLRCSPISGHTSVYWYQQALGLGLQFLLWYDEGEERNRGNFPPRFSGRQFPNYSSELNVNALELEDSALYLCASSSRRTYQETQYFGPGTRLLVL.

The chain is built from TRBV2 and TRBJ1-1; D not certain. Germline V gene data show CDR1 as SNHLY and CDR2 as FYNNEI. Between the trimmed V and J ends, which lost 6 bases and 0 bases, there was a span of 8 bases. The CDR3 has 13 amino acids. Here the CDR3 reads CASRRELNTEAFF. As DNA, the CDR3 is TGTGCCAGCAGGAGGGAGCTGAACACTGAAGCTTTCTTT.

The chain carries TRBV19 and TRBJ1-5; 8 positions match TRBD1. Trimming removed 2 bases from V and 5 bases from J; junction bases left unmatched: 5. Per germline, CDR1 LNHDA and CDR2 SQIVND (reference sequence). The CDR3 runs to 15 residues. The chain's CDR3 is CASSIWQGADQPQHF. The CDR3 DNA reads as TGTGCCAGTAGTATATGGCAGGGGGCGGATCAGCCCCAGCATTTT.

A word on this clone: One end of the junction is discordant with germline, which a read error may explain. The CDR3 bases are TGTGCCAGCCGGGGCCTAGCGGAAAGAGAGGCCCAGTACTTC. This translates into CASRGLAEREAQYF. This chain connects TRBV6-5 to TRBJ2-5; 7 bases are shared with TRBD2. CDR1 is MNHEY and CDR2 is SVGAGI in the germline V gene. The CDR3 runs to 14 residues.

The chain carries TRBV19 and TRBJ2-2; no reliable D call. The V gene's germline CDR1 is LNHDA and CDR2 SQIVND (reference sequence). V was cut by 7 bases and J by 1 base, with 4 bases left in between. There are 12 residues in the CDR3. In DNA form, the CDR3 reads TGTGCCAGTAACTTGAACACCGGGGAGCTGTTTTTT. Translated: CASNLNTGELFF.

The rearrangement joins TRBV21-1 to TRBJ2-3; no DNA check was done on the table's D call, TRBD2. TRBV21-1 is assigned pseudogene status. This CDR3 region has 18 residues. As DNA, the CDR3 is TGTGCCAGCAGTCCCGGCGAGGATCTAGCGACTAGCACAGATACGCAGTATTTT. The encoded protein is CASSPGEDLATSTDTQYF.

In its sample, this clone was seen a few times. This chain joins TRBV19 and TRBJ1-1, with 8 nucleotides matching TRBD1. Germline CDR1 reads LNHDA; CDR2 reads SQIVND (reference sequence). With V trimmed by 5 bases and J by 6 bases, 11 bases remained unmatched. This CDR3 has 15 amino acids. CDR3 residues: CASSVFDRGRAEAFF. The CDR3 region has the DNA TGTGCCAGTAGTGTCTTCGACAGGGGTCGGGCTGAAGCTTTCTTT.